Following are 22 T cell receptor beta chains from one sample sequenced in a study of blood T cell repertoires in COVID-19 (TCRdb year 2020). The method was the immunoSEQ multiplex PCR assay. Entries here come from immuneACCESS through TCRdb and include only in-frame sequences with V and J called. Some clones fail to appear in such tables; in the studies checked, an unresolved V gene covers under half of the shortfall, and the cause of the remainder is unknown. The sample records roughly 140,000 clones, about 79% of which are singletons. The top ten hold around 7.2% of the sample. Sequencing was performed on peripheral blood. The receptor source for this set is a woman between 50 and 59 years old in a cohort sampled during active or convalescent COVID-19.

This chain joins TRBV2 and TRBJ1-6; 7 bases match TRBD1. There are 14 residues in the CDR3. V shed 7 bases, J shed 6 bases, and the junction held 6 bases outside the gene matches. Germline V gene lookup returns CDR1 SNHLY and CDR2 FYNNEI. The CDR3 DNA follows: TGTGCCAGCAAAACAGGGGCCCTTAATTCACCCCTCCACTTT. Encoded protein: CASKTGALNSPLHF.

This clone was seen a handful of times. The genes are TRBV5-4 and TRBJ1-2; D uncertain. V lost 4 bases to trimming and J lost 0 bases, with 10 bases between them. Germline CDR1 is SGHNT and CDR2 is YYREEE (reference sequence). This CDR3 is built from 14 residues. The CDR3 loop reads CASSIAGSNYGYTF. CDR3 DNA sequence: TGTGCCAGCAGCATCGCGGGGTCTAACTATGGCTACACCTTC. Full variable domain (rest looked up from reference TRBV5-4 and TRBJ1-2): ETGVTQSPTHLIKTRGQQVTLRCSSQSGHNTVSWYQQALGQGPQFIFQYYREEENGRGNFPPRFSGLQFPNYSSELNVNALELDDSALYLCASSIAGSNYGYTFGSGTRLTVV.

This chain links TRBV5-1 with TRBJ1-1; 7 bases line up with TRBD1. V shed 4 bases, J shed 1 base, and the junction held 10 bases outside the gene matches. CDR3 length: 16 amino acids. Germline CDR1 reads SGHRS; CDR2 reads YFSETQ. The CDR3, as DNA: TGCGCCAGCAGCCAAGGGACAGCGAGGTGGAACACTGAAGCTTTCTTT. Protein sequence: CASSQGTARWNTEAFF.

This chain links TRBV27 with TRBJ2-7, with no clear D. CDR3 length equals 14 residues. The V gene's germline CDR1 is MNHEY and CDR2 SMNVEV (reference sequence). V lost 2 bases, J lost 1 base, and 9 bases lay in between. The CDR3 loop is CASSLTLGSYEQYF. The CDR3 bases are TGTGCCAGCAGTTTAACCCTAGGATCCTACGAGCAGTACTTC.

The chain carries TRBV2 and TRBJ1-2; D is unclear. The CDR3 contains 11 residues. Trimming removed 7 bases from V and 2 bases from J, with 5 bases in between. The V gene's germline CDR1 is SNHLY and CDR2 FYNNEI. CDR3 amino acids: CASTLNYGYTF. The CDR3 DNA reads TGTGCCAGCACCTTGAACTATGGCTACACCTTC. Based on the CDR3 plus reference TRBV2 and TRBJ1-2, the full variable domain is EPEVTQTPSHQVTQMGQEVILRCVPISNHLYFYWYRQILGQKVEFLVSFYNNEISEKSEIFDDQFSVERPDGSNFTLKIRSTKLEDSAMYFCASTLNYGYTFGSGTRLTVV.

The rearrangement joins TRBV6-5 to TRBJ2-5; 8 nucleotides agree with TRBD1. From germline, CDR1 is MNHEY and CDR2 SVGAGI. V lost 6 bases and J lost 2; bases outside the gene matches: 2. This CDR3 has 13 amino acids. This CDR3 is CASRRDRQETQYF. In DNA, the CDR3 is TGTGCCAGCAGAAGGGACAGGCAAGAGACCCAGTACTTC.

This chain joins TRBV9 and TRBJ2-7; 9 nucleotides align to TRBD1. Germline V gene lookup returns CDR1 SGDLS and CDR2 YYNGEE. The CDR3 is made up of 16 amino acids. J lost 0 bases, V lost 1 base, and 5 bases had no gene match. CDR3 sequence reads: CASSVSTGGGSYEQYF. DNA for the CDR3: TGTGCCAGCAGCGTATCGACAGGGGGTGGCTCCTACGAGCAGTACTTC.

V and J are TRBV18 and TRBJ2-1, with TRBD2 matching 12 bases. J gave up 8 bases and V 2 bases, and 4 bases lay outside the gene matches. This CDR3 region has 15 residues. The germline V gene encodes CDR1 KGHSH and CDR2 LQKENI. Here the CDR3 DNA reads TGTGCCAGCTCACCAGGCCTAGCGGGGGGGTATGAGCAGTTCTTC. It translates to CASSPGLAGGYEQFF.

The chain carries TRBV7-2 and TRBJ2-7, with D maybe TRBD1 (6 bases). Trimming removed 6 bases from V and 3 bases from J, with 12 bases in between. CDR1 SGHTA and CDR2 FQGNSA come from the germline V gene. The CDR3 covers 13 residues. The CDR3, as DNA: TGTGCCAGCAGTTTTACAGGGAGCTACGAGCAGTACTTC. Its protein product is CASSFTGSYEQYF.

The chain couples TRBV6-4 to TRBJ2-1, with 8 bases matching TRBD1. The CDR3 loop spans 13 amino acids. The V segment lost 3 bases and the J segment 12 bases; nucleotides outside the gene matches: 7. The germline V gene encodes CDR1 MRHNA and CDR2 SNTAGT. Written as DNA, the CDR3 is TGTGCCAGCAGTGAGGACAGGGAAGGTGGGCAGTTCTTC. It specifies CASSEDREGGQFF.

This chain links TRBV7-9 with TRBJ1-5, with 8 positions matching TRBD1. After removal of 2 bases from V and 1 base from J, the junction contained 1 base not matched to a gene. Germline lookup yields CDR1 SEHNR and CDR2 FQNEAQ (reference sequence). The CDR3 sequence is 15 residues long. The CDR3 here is CASSLQGASNQPQHF. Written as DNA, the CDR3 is TGTGCCAGCAGCTTACAGGGGGCAAGCAATCAGCCCCAGCATTTT.

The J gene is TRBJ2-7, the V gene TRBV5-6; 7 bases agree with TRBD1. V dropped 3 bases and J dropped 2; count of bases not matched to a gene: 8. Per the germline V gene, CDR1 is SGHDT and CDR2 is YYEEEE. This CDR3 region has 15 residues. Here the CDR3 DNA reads TGTGCCAGCAGCTATTGGACAGGAATCGCCTACGAGCAGTACTTC. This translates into CASSYWTGIAYEQYF.

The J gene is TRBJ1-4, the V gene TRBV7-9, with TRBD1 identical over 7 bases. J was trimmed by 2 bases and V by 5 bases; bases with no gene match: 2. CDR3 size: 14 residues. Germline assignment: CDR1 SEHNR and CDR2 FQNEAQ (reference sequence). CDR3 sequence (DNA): TGTGCCAGCAGCAGGACAGGCACTAATGAAAAACTGTTTTTT. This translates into CASSRTGTNEKLFF.

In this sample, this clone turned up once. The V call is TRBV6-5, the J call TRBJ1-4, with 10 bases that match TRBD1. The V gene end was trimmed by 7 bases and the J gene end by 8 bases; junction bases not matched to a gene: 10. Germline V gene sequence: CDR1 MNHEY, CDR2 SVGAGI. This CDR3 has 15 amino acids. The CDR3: CASNTGTGEGEKLFF. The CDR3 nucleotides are TGTGCCAGCAACACCGGGACAGGGGAGGGGGAAAAACTGTTTTTT.

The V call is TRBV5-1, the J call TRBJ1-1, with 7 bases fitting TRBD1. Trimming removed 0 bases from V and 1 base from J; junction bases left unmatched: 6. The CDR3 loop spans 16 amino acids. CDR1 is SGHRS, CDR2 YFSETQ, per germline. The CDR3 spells CASSLARGTANTEAFF. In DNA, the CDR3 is TGCGCCAGCAGCTTGGCCCGAGGGACAGCGAACACTGAAGCTTTCTTT.

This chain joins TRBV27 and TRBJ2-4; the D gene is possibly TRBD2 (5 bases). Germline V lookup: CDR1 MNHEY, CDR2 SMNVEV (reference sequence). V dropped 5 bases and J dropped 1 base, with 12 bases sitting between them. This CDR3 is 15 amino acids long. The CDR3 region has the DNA TGTGCCAGCAGTCCCCCGGGGTTGGCCAAAAACATTCAGTACTTC. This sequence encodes CASSPPGLAKNIQYF.

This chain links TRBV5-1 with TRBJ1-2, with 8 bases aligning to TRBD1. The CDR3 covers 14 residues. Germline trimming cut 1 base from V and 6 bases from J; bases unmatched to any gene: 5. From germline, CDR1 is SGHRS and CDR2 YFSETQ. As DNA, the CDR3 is TGCGCCAGCAGCTTGTCGGCAGGGGGCCATGGCTACACCTTC. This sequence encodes CASSLSAGGHGYTF.

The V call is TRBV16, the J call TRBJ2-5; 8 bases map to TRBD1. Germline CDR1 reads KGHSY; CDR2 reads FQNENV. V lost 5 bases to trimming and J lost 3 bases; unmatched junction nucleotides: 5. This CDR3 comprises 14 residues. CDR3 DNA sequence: TGTGCCAGCAGCTTCCGGACAGGGAAAGAGACCCAGTACTTC. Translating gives CASSFRTGKETQYF. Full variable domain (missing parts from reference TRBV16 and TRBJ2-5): GEEVAQTPKHLVRGEGQKAKLYCAPIKGHSYVFWYQQVLKNEFKFLISFQNENVFDETGMPKERFSAKCLPNSPCSLEIQATKLEDSAVYFCASSFRTGKETQYFGPGTRLLVL.

The CDR3, as DNA: TGTGCCAGCAGGCACGACAGCCAGAATGAGCAGTTCTTC. Its translation is CASRHDSQNEQFF. This chain connects TRBV2 to TRBJ2-1; maybe TRBD1 (5 bases). The CDR3 covers 13 residues. Per the germline V gene, CDR1 is SNHLY and CDR2 is FYNNEI. The V and J ends lost 6 bases and 7 bases respectively, with 13 bases between them.

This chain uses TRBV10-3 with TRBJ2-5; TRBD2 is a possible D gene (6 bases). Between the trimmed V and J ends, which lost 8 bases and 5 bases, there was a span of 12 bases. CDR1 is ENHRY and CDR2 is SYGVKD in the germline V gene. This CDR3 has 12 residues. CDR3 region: CAIWSGSETQYF. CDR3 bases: TGTGCCATCTGGAGCGGGTCCGAGACCCAGTACTTC.

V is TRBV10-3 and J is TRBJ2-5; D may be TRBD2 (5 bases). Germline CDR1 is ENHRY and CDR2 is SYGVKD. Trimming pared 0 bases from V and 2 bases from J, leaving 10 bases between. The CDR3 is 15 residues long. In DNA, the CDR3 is TGTGCCATCAGTGAGTCAACTAGGTCACAAGAGACCCAGTACTTC. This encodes CAISESTRSQETQYF.

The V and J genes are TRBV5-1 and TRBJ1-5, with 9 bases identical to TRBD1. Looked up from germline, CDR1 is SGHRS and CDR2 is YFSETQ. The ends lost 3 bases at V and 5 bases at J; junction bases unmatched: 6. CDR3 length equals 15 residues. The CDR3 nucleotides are TGCGCCAGCAGCTGGGGACAGGGAGGCGATCAGCCCCAGCATTTT. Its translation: CASSWGQGGDQPQHF.